Shown below are 16 T cell receptor beta chains from a single sample sequenced in a study of CDR3 diversity in severe acne (dated by TCRdb to the late 2010s). Library preparation used PCR. Sequencing instrument: Illumina HiSeq 2000. TCRdb took the public reads, trimmed them with fastp at Q25, ran MiXCR for clone calling and kept in-frame beta chains. All rows with the same CDR3 protein become a single entry with the most common DNA and genes. The sample table records about 100,000 distinct CDR3 sequences; roughly half of these occur just once. Under 15% of the sample rests with the top ten. Sequencing was performed on blood. The receptors shown here come from a male donor with acne.

Concerning this clonotype: A much larger clone is a single base away; this may be a read error. V and J are TRBV10-2 and TRBJ2-2, with TRBD1 matching over 8 bases. Germline V gene data show CDR1 as WSHSY and CDR2 as SAAADI. The CDR3 is made up of 14 amino acids. The CDR3 loop is CVSRGQANTGELFF. Written as DNA, the CDR3 is TGCGTCAGTAGGGGACAGGCGAACACCGGGGAGCTGTTTTTT.

The chain uses TRBV2 and TRBJ2-6, with no clear D. There are 15 residues in the CDR3. V lost 3 bases and J 5 bases, leaving 11 bases between the germline ends. Germline values: CDR1 SNHLY, CDR2 FYNNEI. CDR3 sequence reads: CASSESLLWANVLTF. The CDR3 DNA reads as TGTGCCAGCAGTGAGAGCCTCCTGTGGGCCAACGTCCTGACTTTC.

Notes on this clonotype: The CDR3 does not end in the conserved phenylalanine or tryptophan, so this is likely a read error. The chain links TRBV5-4 to TRBJ2-1, with 8 bases lining up with TRBD2. In germline, CDR1 is SGHNT, CDR2 YYREEE (reference sequence). V gave up 4 bases and J gave up 3 bases; unmatched junction bases: 6. This CDR3 is 15 amino acids long. The CDR3 DNA reads as TGTGCCAGCAGCCTGACACTAGCGGACTACAATGAGCAGTTCCTC. It yields the protein CASSLTLADYNEQFL.

The sample holds many counts of this clonotype. The chain combines TRBV11-3 with TRBJ2-1; no definite D call. Germline CDR1 SGHNT, CDR2 YENEEA. The CDR3 spans 13 residues. V was cut by 1 base and J by 7 bases, with 8 bases left in between. CDR3 protein: CASSLVRVNEQFF. The CDR3, as DNA: TGTGCCAGCAGCTTAGTGCGTGTGAATGAGCAGTTCTTC.

This clonotype was observed at least ten times. This chain joins TRBV5-8 and TRBJ1-4; D unclear. Per germline, CDR1 SGHTS and CDR2 YDEGEE. V was clipped by 1 base and J by 0 bases, with 4 bases between them. There are 14 residues in the CDR3. CDR3 in amino acids: CASSLSPTNEKLFF. As DNA, the CDR3 is TGTGCCAGCAGCTTGAGCCCAACTAATGAAAAACTGTTTTTT.

This chain connects TRBV4-3 to TRBJ1-2, with TRBD1 matching over 8 bases. Looked up from germline, CDR1 is LGHNA and CDR2 is YSLEER. The CDR3 runs 12 residues. Germline trimming cut 1 base from V and 8 bases from J; bases unmatched to any gene: 0. CDR3 bases: TGCGCCAGCAGCCAAGGGACAGGGGGCTACACCTTC. It translates to CASSQGTGGYTF.

This clonotype was seen at least ten times. The chain carries TRBV10-3 and TRBJ1-1, with D possibly TRBD1 on 5 matching bases. V lost 3 bases to trimming and J lost 5 bases, with 13 bases between them. The CDR3 is made up of 14 amino acids. Looked up from germline, CDR1 is ENHRY and CDR2 is SYGVKD. CDR3 nucleotides: TGTGCCATCAGTGATAAGGGGAGGCTAACTGAAGCTTTCTTT. Its protein product is CAISDKGRLTEAFF.

The V gene is TRBV15, the J gene TRBJ2-5; 11 bases fit TRBD2. Per the germline V gene, CDR1 is LNHNV and CDR2 is YYDKDF (reference sequence). V trimming: 0 bases; J trimming: 1 base; junction bases outside the gene matches: 4. The CDR3 totals 17 residues. In DNA form, the CDR3 reads TGTGCCACCAGCAGAGATCGGGGACTAGCGGTCCAAGAGACCCAGTACTTC. The encoded protein is CATSRDRGLAVQETQYF.

The V call is TRBV24-1, the J call TRBJ2-5; 7 positions match TRBD1. The CDR3 has 13 amino acids. The trim removed 4 bases at V and 3 bases at J, leaving 1 base unmatched. The V gene's germline CDR1 is KGHDR and CDR2 SFDVKD. The CDR3 nucleotides are TGTGCCACCAGTGACCAGGGGGAAGAGACCCAGTACTTC. Amino acids: CATSDQGEETQYF.

DNA for the CDR3: TGTGCCACCAGTGACCACACAAACAATGAGCAGTTCTTC. Translation: CATSDHTNNEQFF. The chain employs TRBV24-1 and TRBJ2-7; D gene ambiguous. The J call is doubtful: the DNA matches TRBJ2-1 better. Germline CDR1 KGHDR, CDR2 SFDVKD. The CDR3 totals 13 residues.

V gene TRBV7-3 combines with J gene TRBJ2-6, with a tentative D call TRBD1 (6 bases). Trimming took 1 base from V and 1 from J, leaving 17 bases between them. The CDR3 is made up of 19 amino acids. Germline V gene sequence: CDR1 SGHTA, CDR2 FQGTGA. CDR3 residues: CASSLNPQGPRSGANVLTF. DNA of the CDR3: TGTGCCAGCAGCTTAAACCCACAGGGCCCCCGGTCTGGGGCCAACGTCCTGACTTTC.

Note on this clonotype: A read error may be the cause here, since a much bigger clone is one base away. The chain links TRBV13 to TRBJ2-5, with D possibly TRBD2 on 6 matching bases. This CDR3 contains 13 residues. V was cut by 6 bases and J by 7 bases, with 15 bases left in between. Germline CDR1 is PRHDT and CDR2 is FYEKMQ (reference sequence). The CDR3 reads CASRGDDGGTQYF. CDR3 bases: TGTGCCAGCAGGGGTGACGACGGGGGGACCCAGTACTTC. The complete variable domain, with remaining parts taken from reference TRBV13 and TRBJ2-5, reads AAGVIQSPRHLIKEKRETATLKCYPIPRHDTVYWYQQGPGQDPQFLISFYEKMQSDKGSIPDRFSAQQFSDYHSELNMSSLELGDSALYFCASRGDDGGTQYFGPGTRLLVL.

V and J are TRBV25-1 and TRBJ1-2; D remains unclear. Looked up from germline, CDR1 is MGHDK and CDR2 is SYGVNS. The CDR3 length is 15 residues. V lost 5 bases and J lost 0, with 13 bases in between. The CDR3 bases are TGTGCCAGCAGTCGCCGTTGGGGTCCTAACTATGGCTACACCTTC. Translating gives CASSRRWGPNYGYTF.

V and J are TRBV12-5 and TRBJ2-1; a possible D gene is TRBD1 (6 bases). The CDR3 is made up of 19 amino acids. V was trimmed by 2 bases and J by 0 bases, leaving 20 bases between them. Germline V CDR1 and CDR2: LGHNT, FRNRAP. The CDR3 region has the DNA TGTGCTAGTGGTTTGAGAACGGCCTTAGGGGGAAGCTCCTACAATGAGCAGTTCTTC. The encoded protein is CASGLRTALGGSSYNEQFF.

The J gene is TRBJ1-5, the V gene TRBV9, with no clear D. Germline V lookup: CDR1 SGDLS, CDR2 YYNGEE. V was shortened by 3 bases and J by 6 bases, with 16 bases between the two germline ends. The CDR3 spans 15 residues. DNA of the CDR3: TGTGCCAGCAGCGAGCTGGACGGAGCGAGTCAGCCCCAGCATTTT. This codes for CASSELDGASQPQHF.

The V gene is TRBV10-3, the J gene TRBJ2-7; 7 bases align to TRBD1. Germline CDR1 and CDR2: ENHRY and SYGVKD. Trimming removed 2 bases from V and 4 bases from J; junction bases left unmatched: 5. This CDR3 contains 14 residues. The CDR3 spells CAISELTGTYEQYF. Written as DNA, the CDR3 is TGTGCCATCAGTGAGCTGACAGGGACGTACGAGCAGTACTTC.